The entry below describes one T cell receptor (beta chain). The data originate from a study of blood T cells in healthy people across ages. Germline CDR1 MDHEN, CDR2 SYDVKM. The CDR3 has 14 residues. Through a sample-barcoded 5' primer and a J-beta primer mix, a second PCR was run for about 6 to 12 cycles. TCRdb independently ran MiXCR on the 5' RACE reads; one entry per CDR3 protein. Among approximately 290,000 distinct CDR3 sequences listed, 25% to 30% were seen once. This chain links TRBV28 with TRBJ2-7; possibly TRBD1 or TRBD2 for D (5 bases each). The J call may not be correct, given that the DNA end is closer to TRBJ2-1. This clonotype was sampled from a woman between 65 and 79 years old in good health. Sequencing was done on a sample of blood. The CDR3 nucleotides are TGTGCCAGCAGTTTTACGAGGGGCTGGGATGAGCAGTTCTTC. It translates to CASSFTRGWDEQFF.